This TCR beta chain was sequenced during a study of T cell repertoires in cytomegalovirus infection. In TCRdb, the reads were re-called with MiXCR into one record per CDR3 protein. This sample has hundreds of thousands of distinct CDR3 sequences; approximately 42% occur once, and the top ten carry 35% to 50%. As regards this clonotype: Its target is not known.

CDR1 is SGHRS and CDR2 is YFSETQ in the germline V gene. The CDR3 runs 14 residues. The V segment lost 2 bases and the J segment 6 bases; nucleotides outside the gene matches: 5. V gene TRBV5-1 combines with J gene TRBJ2-3, with 8 bases aligning to TRBD2. The source material was cultured PBMCs, sampled from culture after CMV antigen stimulation. This clonotype was obtained from a human donor in good health (CMV status not recorded). Some clones in this sample may be carry-over from other donors' samples. The CDR3 region has the DNA TGCGCCAGCAGCTTTGGCGGGGGGCCCGATACGCAGTATTTT. Amino acid sequence: CASSFGGGPDTQYF.